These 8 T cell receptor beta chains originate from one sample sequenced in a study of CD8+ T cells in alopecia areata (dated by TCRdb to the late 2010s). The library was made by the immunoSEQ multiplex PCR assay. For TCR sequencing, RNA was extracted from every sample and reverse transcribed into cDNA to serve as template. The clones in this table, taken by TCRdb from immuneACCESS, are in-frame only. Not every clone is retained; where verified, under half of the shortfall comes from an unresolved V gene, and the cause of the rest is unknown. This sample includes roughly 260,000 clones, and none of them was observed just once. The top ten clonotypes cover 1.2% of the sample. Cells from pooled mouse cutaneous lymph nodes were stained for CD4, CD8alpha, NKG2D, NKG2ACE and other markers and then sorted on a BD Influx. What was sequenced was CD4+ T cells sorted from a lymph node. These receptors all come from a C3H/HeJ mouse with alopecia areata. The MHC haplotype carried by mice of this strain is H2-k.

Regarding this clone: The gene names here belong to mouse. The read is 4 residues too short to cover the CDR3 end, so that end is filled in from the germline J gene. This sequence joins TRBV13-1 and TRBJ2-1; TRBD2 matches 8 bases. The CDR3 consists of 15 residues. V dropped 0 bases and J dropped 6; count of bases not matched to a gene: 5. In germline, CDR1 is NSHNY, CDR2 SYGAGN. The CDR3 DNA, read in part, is TGTGCCAGCAGTGATGAGGGGGGGGCTTTTGCT. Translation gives CASSDEGGAFA. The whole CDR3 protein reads CASSDEGGAFAEQFF.

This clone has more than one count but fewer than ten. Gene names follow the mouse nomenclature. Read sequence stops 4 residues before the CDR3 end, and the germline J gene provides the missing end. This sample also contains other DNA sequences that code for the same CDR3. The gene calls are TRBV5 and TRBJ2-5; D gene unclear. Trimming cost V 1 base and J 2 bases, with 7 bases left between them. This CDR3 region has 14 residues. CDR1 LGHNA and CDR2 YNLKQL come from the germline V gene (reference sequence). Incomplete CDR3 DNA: TGTGCCAGCAGCCAAGGGTACGGCCAAGAC. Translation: CASSQGYGQD. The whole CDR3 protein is CASSQGYGQDTQYF.

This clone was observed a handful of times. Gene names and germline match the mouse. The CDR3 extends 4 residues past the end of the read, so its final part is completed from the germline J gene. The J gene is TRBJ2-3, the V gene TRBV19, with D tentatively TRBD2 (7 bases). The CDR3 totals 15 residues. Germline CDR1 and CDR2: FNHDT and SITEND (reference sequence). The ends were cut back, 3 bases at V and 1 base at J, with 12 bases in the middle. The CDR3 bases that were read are TGTGCCAGCAGTAGCGGGGGGCGGGGTGCAGAA. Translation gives CASSSGGRGAE. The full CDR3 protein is CASSSGGRGAETLYF.

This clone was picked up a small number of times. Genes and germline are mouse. The part of the CDR3 DNA that was read is TGCACCTGCAGTGCAGACAGGGGAAATAATTCGCCC. It encodes CTCSADRGNNSP. The complete CDR3 sequence is CTCSADRGNNSPLYF. The V gene is TRBV1, the J gene TRBJ1-6; TRBD1 is a possible D gene (6 bases). Read sequence stops 3 residues before the CDR3 end, and the germline J gene provides the missing end. TRBJ1-6 is placed among ORFs of uncertain function. The CDR3 is 15 residues long. The germline V gene encodes CDR1 NSQYPW and CDR2 LRSPGD (reference sequence). V lost 0 bases and J 5 bases, leaving 8 bases between the germline ends.

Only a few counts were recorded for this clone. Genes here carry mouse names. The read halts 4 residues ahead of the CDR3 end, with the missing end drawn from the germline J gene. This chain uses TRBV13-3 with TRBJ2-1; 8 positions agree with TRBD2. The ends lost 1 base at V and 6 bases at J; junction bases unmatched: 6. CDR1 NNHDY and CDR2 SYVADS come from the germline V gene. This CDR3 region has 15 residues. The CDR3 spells CASSDRGGALAEQFF. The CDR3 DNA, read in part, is TGTGCCAGCAGTGATAGGGGGGGGGCGCTTGCT.

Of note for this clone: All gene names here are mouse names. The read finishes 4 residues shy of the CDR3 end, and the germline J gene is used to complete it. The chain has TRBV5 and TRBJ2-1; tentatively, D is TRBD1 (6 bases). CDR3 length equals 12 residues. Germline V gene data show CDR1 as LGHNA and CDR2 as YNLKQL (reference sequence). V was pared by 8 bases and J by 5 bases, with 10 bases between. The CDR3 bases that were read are TGTGCCAGCGGCAGGGGAGATGCT. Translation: CASGRGDA. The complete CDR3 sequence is CASGRGDAEQFF.

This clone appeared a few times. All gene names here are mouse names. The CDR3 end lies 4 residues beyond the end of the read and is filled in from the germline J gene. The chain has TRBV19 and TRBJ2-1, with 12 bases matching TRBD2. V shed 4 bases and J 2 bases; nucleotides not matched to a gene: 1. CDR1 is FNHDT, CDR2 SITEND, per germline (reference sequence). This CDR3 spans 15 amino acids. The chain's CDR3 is CASSGLGGDYAEQFF. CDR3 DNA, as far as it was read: TGTGCCAGCAGTGGACTGGGGGGGGACTATGCT.

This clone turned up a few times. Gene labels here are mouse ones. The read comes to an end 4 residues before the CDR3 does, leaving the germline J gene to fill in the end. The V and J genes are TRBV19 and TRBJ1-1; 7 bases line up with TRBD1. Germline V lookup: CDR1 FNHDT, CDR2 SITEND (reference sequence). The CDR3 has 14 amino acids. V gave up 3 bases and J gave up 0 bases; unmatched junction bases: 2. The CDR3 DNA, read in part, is TGTGCCAGCAGTAGCACAGGGGCAAACACA. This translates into CASSSTGANT. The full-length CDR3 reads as CASSSTGANTEVFF.